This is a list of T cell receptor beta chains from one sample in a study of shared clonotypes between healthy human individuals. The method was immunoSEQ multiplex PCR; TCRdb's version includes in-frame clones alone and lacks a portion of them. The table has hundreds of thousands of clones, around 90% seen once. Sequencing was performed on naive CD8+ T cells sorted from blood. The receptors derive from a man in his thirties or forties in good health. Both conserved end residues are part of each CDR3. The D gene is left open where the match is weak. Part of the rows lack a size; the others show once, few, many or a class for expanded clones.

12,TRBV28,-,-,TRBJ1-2,CASSRPGHGYTF,TGTGCCAGCAGCCGCCCGGGCCATGGCTACACCTTC
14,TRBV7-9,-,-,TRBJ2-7,CASSPLKGSYEQYF,TGTGCCAGCAGCCCCTTGAAAGGCTCCTACGAGCAGTACTTC
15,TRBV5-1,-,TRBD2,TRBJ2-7,CASSLGTNNPYEQYF,TGCGCCAGCAGCTTAGGGACTAATAATCCCTACGAGCAGTACTTC
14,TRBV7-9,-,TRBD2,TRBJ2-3,CALRKLAGSNTQYF,TGTGCCCTACGAAAACTAGCGGGTAGTAATACGCAGTATTTT
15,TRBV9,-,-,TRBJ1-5,CASSPGGGASQPQHF,TGTGCCAGCAGCCCCGGGGGAGGGGCGAGTCAGCCCCAGCATTTT
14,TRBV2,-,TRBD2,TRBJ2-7,CASSGAGEPYEQYF,TGTGCCAGCAGTGGGGCGGGAGAACCCTACGAGCAGTACTTC
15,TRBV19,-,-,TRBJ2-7,CASSIAGGSSYEQYF,TGTGCCAGTAGTATAGCTGGGGGGAGCTCCTACGAGCAGTACTTC
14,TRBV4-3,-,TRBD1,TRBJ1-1,CASSLGQGNTEAFF,TGCGCCAGCAGCTTGGGACAGGGCAACACTGAAGCTTTCTTT
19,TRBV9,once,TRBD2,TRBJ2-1,CASSVRGRAYRVSYNEQFF,TGTGCCAGCAGCGTACGGGGGAGGGCCTATAGGGTGAGTTACAATGAGCAGTTCTTC
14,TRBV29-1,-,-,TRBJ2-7,CSVGGSLRSYEQYF,TGCAGCGTTGGAGGGTCGCTCAGGTCTTACGAGCAGTACTTC
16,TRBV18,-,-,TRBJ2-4,CASSFTGQLAKNIQYF,TGTGCCAGCTCATTCACAGGCCAATTAGCCAAAAACATTCAGTACTTC
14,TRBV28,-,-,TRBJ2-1,CASRRGSSYNEQFF,TGTGCCAGCAGGCGGGGAAGCTCCTACAATGAGCAGTTCTTC
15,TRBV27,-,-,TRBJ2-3,CASSAGHTGIDTQYF,TGTGCCAGCAGTGCGGGACATACGGGTATTGATACGCAGTATTTT
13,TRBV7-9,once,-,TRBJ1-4,CASSGSAGEKLFF,TGTGCCAGCAGTGGGTCAGCGGGGGAAAAACTGTTTTTT
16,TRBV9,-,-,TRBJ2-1,CASSAPLGVSYNEQFF,TGTGCCAGCAGCGCCCCCCTCGGGGTTTCCTACAATGAGCAGTTCTTC
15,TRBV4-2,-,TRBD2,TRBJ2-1,CASSQRREGYNEQFF,TGTGCCAGCAGCCAACGCAGGGAGGGCTACAATGAGCAGTTCTTC
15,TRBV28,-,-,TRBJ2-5,CASRYGRERKETQYF,TGTGCCAGCCGCTACGGTAGAGAGCGGAAAGAGACCCAGTACTTC
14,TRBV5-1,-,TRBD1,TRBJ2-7,CASSLRDRGNEQYF,TGCGCCAGCAGCCTCCGGGACAGGGGGAACGAGCAGTACTTC
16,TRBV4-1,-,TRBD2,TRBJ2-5,CASSHNPSGSKETQYF,TGCGCCAGCAGCCATAACCCAAGCGGGAGCAAGGAGACCCAGTACTTC
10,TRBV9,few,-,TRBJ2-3,CASSGDTQYF,TGTGCCAGCAGCGGAGATACGCAGTATTTT
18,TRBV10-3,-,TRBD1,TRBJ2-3,CAISSGTGGDEGTDTQYF,TGTGCCATCAGCTCCGGGACAGGGGGCGACGAGGGCACAGATACGCAGTATTTT
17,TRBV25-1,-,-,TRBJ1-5,CASSPAGSWGYDQPQHF,TGTGCCAGCAGTCCGGCAGGGAGCTGGGGGTATGATCAGCCCCAGCATTTT
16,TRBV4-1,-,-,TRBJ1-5,CASSQDQGRIVSPQHF,TGCGCCAGCAGCCAAGATCAGGGCAGGATTGTGTCGCCCCAGCATTTT
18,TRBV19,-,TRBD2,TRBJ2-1,CASTQSGGRFTGRNEQFF,TGTGCCAGCACCCAGAGTGGCGGGAGGTTCACCGGGCGCAATGAGCAGTTCTTC
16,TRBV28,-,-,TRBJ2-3,CASSFISGASGGTQYF,TGTGCCAGCAGTTTTATTAGCGGAGCCTCTGGCGGTACGCAGTATTTT
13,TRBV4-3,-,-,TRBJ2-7,CASSPNLGYEQYF,TGCGCCAGCAGCCCGAATCTAGGATACGAGCAGTACTTC
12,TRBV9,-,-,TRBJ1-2,CASSVGGEGYTF,TGTGCCAGCAGCGTAGGGGGCGAAGGCTACACCTTC
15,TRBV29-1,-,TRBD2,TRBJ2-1,CSVEGGTSGPPRKFF,TGCAGCGTTGAAGGAGGGACTAGCGGTCCTCCCCGCAAGTTCTTC
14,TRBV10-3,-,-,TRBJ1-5,CAISEGDSNQPQHF,TGTGCCATCAGTGAAGGGGATAGCAATCAGCCCCAGCATTTT
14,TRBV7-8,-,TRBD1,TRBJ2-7,CASSLAPDRAEQYF,TGTGCCAGCAGCTTAGCCCCCGACAGGGCCGAGCAGTACTTC
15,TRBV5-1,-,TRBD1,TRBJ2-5,CASSLQGAGQETQYF,TGCGCCAGCAGCTTACAGGGGGCGGGCCAAGAGACCCAGTACTTC
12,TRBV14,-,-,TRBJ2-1,CASSTSYNEQFF,TGTGCCAGCAGCACCTCCTACAATGAGCAGTTCTTC
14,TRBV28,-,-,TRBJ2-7,CASSLPRTFGEQYF,TGTGCCAGCAGTTTACCCCGTACATTCGGGGAGCAGTACTTC
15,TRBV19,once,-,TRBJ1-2,CASSIGDAMGKGYTF,TGTGCCAGTAGTATAGGGGACGCGATGGGAAAAGGCTACACCTTC
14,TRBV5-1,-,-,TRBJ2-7,CASTGTGSSYEQYF,TGCGCCAGCACCGGGACGGGAAGCTCCTACGAGCAGTACTTC
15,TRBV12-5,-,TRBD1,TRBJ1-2,CASGLGPGGSSGYTF,TGTGCTAGTGGTTTGGGCCCAGGGGGTTCAAGTGGCTACACCTTC
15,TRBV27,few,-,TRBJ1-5,CASSLDPSSNQPQHF,TGTGCCAGCAGTCTTGACCCGTCTAGCAATCAGCCCCAGCATTTT
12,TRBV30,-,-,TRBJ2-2,CASGAYTGELFF,TGTGCCTCGGGGGCCTACACCGGGGAGCTGTTTTTT
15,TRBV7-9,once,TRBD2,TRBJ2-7,CASSPPSGGTYEQYF,TGTGCCAGCAGCCCCCCGAGCGGGGGGACCTACGAGCAGTACTTC
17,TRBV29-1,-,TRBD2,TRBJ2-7,CSVERIASGRINYEQYF,TGCAGCGTTGAACGGATCGCTAGCGGGAGGATAAACTACGAGCAGTACTTC
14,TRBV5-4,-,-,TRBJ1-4,CASSLARGDEKLFF,TGTGCCAGCAGCTTAGCCAGGGGTGATGAAAAACTGTTTTTT
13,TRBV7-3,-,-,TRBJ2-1,CASSLTMGDEQFF,TGTGCCAGCAGCTTAACAATGGGGGATGAGCAGTTCTTC
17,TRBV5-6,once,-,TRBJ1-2,CASSLGGGPPSNYGYTF,TGTGCCAGCAGCTTGGGTGGAGGACCGCCCTCTAACTATGGCTACACCTTC
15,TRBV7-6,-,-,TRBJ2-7,CASSLEVQGFYEQYF,TGTGCCAGCAGCTTAGAAGTTCAGGGTTTTTACGAGCAGTACTTC
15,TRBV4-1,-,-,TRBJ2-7,CASSQDQGSRYEQYF,TGCGCCAGCAGCCAAGATCAGGGGAGTCGCTACGAGCAGTACTTC
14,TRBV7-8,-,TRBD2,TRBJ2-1,CASSFLAGRNEQFF,TGTGCCAGCAGCTTCCTAGCGGGACGCAATGAGCAGTTCTTC
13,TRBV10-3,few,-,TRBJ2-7,CAISEGTYYEQYF,TGTGCCATCAGTGAGGGAACCTACTACGAGCAGTACTTC
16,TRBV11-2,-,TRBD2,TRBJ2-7,CASRGSASGFNHEQYF,TGTGCCAGTAGGGGCTCGGCTAGCGGCTTCAACCACGAGCAGTACTTC
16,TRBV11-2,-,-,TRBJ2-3,CASSSRQTPPTDTQYF,TGTGCCAGCAGCTCCCGACAGACCCCCCCCACAGATACGCAGTATTTT
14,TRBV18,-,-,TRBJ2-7,CASSPIGSYDEQYF,TGTGCCAGCTCACCAATAGGGTCCTACGACGAGCAGTACTTC
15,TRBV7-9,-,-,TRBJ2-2,CASSRASGSTGELFF,TGTGCCAGCAGCCGAGCCAGCGGATCCACCGGGGAGCTGTTTTTT
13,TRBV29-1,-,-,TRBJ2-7,CSVAGLTTYEQYF,TGCAGCGTCGCCGGACTTACAACCTACGAGCAGTACTTC
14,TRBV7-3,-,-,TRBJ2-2,CASSQYPGTGELFF,TGTGCCAGCAGCCAATACCCGGGCACCGGGGAGCTGTTTTTT
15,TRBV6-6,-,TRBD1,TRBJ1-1,CASSQGQGASTEAFF,TGTGCCAGCAGTCAGGGACAGGGGGCGAGCACTGAAGCTTTCTTT
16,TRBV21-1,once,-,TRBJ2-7,CASSKARGTKAYEQYF,TGTGCCAGCAGCAAAGCGCGCGGGACAAAAGCCTACGAGCAGTACTTC
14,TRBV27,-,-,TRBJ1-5,CASSLRDSNQPQHF,TGTGCCAGCAGTTTAAGGGACTCGAATCAGCCCCAGCATTTT